These T cell receptor beta chains were read from a single sample in a study of OX40 agonist ivuxolimab in advanced cancers. Repertoires were generated with immunoSEQ multiplex PCR, while TCRdb's copy carries only in-frame clones and drops some. Found here are under 70,000 clones, 92% of them singletons; the top ten hold 0.5% to 0.75%. The sample was CD4+ or CD8+ T cells sorted from blood, taken in a trial of the OX40 agonist ivuxolimab. These receptors all come from an adult with an advanced solid tumor such as melanoma, head and neck, liver or kidney cancer. CDR3s include the opening cysteine and the closing phenylalanine or tryptophan. The D gene is left open where the match is weak. Size values are once, few and many counts, or a class for expanded clones, and some rows have none.

J	length	D	V	size	CDR3	DNA
TRBJ1-2	13	TRBD1	TRBV7-6	-	CASSLSGQGAHTF	TGTGCCAGCAGCCTTTCGGGACAGGGGGCCCACACCTTC
TRBJ1-3	16	-	TRBV15	-	CATSRSKGVHGNTIYF	TGTGCCACCAGCAGATCAAAGGGTGTGCATGGAAACACCATATATTTT
TRBJ2-2	15	-	TRBV25-1	-	CASSGSQVLTGELFF	TGTGCCAGCAGTGGTTCGCAAGTCCTCACCGGGGAGCTGTTTTTT
TRBJ2-6	21	TRBD2	TRBV7-8	once	CASSPYIVLAGGVSGANVLTF	TGTGCCAGCAGCCCTTATATTGTACTAGCGGGGGGCGTCTCTGGGGCCAACGTCCTGACTTTC
TRBJ1-1	13	-	TRBV2	few	CASSSERNTEAFF	TGTGCCAGCAGTAGTGAGAGGAACACTGAAGCTTTCTTT
TRBJ1-4	14	-	TRBV2	-	CASGRESTNEKLFF	TGTGCCAGCGGCCGGGAATCAACTAATGAAAAACTGTTTTTT
TRBJ1-4	15	-	TRBV10-1	-	CASSESVGTGEKLFF	TGCGCCAGCAGTGAGTCGGTAGGGACGGGTGAAAAACTGTTTTTT
TRBJ2-2	17	TRBD2	TRBV5-1	once	CASSTGLAGANTGELFF	TGCGCCAGCAGCACGGGACTAGCGGGAGCGAACACCGGGGAGCTGTTTTTT
TRBJ1-1	13	-	TRBV23-1	-	CASSQVRRGEAFF	TGCGCCAGCAGTCAGGTCCGACGGGGTGAAGCTTTCTTT
TRBJ2-7	15	TRBD2	TRBV7-3	-	CASSLTRGGSYEQYF	TGTGCCAGCAGCTTAACCCGGGGGGGCTCCTACGAGCAGTACTTC
TRBJ2-1	15	TRBD1	TRBV6-5	-	CASSKGQGGVNEQFF	TGTGCCAGCAGTAAGGGACAGGGGGGTGTCAATGAGCAGTTCTTC
TRBJ1-4	17	-	TRBV27	-	CASSLSAPASSAEKLFF	TGTGCCAGCAGTTTATCTGCCCCGGCCTCATCTGCTGAAAAACTGTTTTTT
TRBJ2-1	15	-	TRBV6-6	once	CASRMTAELDNEQFF	TGTGCCAGCAGGATGACGGCCGAGCTGGACAATGAGCAGTTCTTC
TRBJ1-5	15	TRBD1	TRBV27	-	CASSLRQGAGQPQHF	TGTGCCAGCAGTTTACGTCAGGGGGCGGGTCAGCCCCAGCATTTT
TRBJ1-1	13	TRBD1	TRBV18	-	CASSPYTGAEAFF	TGTGCCAGCTCACCGTATACAGGGGCAGAAGCTTTCTTT
TRBJ1-4	14	-	TRBV7-8	-	CASSLERLGEKLFF	TGTGCCAGCAGCTTAGAGAGGTTGGGTGAAAAACTGTTTTTT
TRBJ1-1	12	-	TRBV11-3	once	CASSLGGTKAFF	TGTGCCAGCAGCTTAGGTGGGACAAAGGCTTTCTTT
TRBJ1-4	16	-	TRBV14	-	CASSRGTSGINEKLFF	TGTGCCAGCAGCCGTGGGACGTCGGGGATTAATGAAAAACTGTTTTTT
TRBJ1-5	14	-	TRBV6-6	-	CATWGELENQPQHF	TGTGCCACCTGGGGGGAACTGGAAAATCAGCCCCAGCATTTT
TRBJ2-7	14	-	TRBV6-5	-	CAISEGGASYEQYF	TGTGCCATCAGTGAGGGGGGCGCTTCCTACGAGCAGTACTTC
TRBJ2-7	15	-	TRBV21-1	once	CASPLPGTGTDEQYF	TGTGCCAGCCCACTACCGGGGACAGGGACCGACGAGCAGTACTTC
TRBJ1-2	13	-	TRBV11-2	-	CASSRARTGGYTF	TGTGCCAGCAGCCGGGCCCGTACAGGTGGCTACACCTTC
TRBJ2-3	15	-	TRBV27	-	CASSALARAIDTQYF	TGTGCCAGCAGTGCCCTAGCGAGAGCTATAGATACGCAGTATTTT
TRBJ2-6	17	TRBD1	TRBV5-4	-	CASSRRDRSSGANVLTF	TGTGCCAGCAGCCGCCGGGACAGGAGCTCTGGGGCCAACGTCCTGACTTTC
TRBJ2-4	16	-	TRBV6-6	-	CASEREGGQDKNIQYF	TGTGCCAGCGAGAGAGAGGGCGGTCAGGACAAAAACATTCAGTACTTC
TRBJ2-3	16	TRBD1	TRBV19	-	CASSTDRGYKTDTQYF	TGTGCCAGTAGTACCGACAGGGGGTATAAGACAGATACGCAGTATTTT
TRBJ1-5	16	TRBD1	TRBV19	-	CASSGTGAPSNQPQHF	TGTGCCAGTAGCGGGACAGGAGCCCCTAGCAATCAGCCCCAGCATTTT
TRBJ2-2	16	TRBD2	TRBV5-1	-	CASSLVLAGNTGELFF	TGCGCCAGCAGCTTGGTGTTAGCGGGAAACACCGGGGAGCTGTTTTTT
TRBJ2-7	13	TRBD1	TRBV6-6	-	CASRTGGWYEQYF	TGTGCCAGCAGAACAGGGGGCTGGTACGAGCAGTACTTC
TRBJ2-5	16	-	TRBV13	-	CASSLKQGDDQETQYF	TGTGCCAGCAGCCTAAAACAGGGCGACGACCAAGAGACCCAGTACTTC
TRBJ2-2	13	-	TRBV6-1	-	CASSGGSTGELFF	TGTGCCAGCAGTGGCGGCAGCACCGGGGAGCTGTTTTTT
TRBJ1-3	12	-	TRBV11-1	-	CASSLDRNTIYF	TGTGCCAGCAGCTTAGACCGAAACACCATATATTTT
TRBJ1-4	16	-	TRBV5-6	-	CASSFWTPKENEKLFF	TGTGCCAGCAGCTTTTGGACACCTAAAGAGAATGAAAAACTGTTTTTT
TRBJ1-2	16	TRBD1	TRBV19	-	CASSLVQGEGRTGYTF	TGTGCCAGTAGTCTGGTACAGGGGGAAGGTAGGACTGGCTACACCTTC
TRBJ1-6	16	-	TRBV6-1	-	CASSEAPGGVDSPLHF	TGTGCCAGCAGTGAAGCGCCGGGGGGCGTCGATTCACCCCTCCACTTT
TRBJ1-1	16	-	TRBV30	-	CAWILKGGPMNTEAFF	TGTGCCTGGATCTTGAAAGGGGGACCTATGAACACTGAAGCTTTCTTT
TRBJ2-3	15	-	TRBV6-6	-	CASTPPTASTDTQYF	TGTGCCAGCACCCCACCGACGGCGAGCACAGATACGCAGTATTTT
TRBJ1-3	16	-	TRBV9	-	CASSVRGDDSGNTIYF	TGTGCCAGCAGCGTACGGGGGGACGACTCTGGAAACACCATATATTTT
TRBJ1-1	15	-	TRBV6-1	-	CASTPASGPETEAFF	TGTGCCAGCACTCCCGCATCGGGGCCGGAGACTGAAGCTTTCTTT
TRBJ2-1	15	TRBD1	TRBV10-3	-	CATLGGDREYNEQFF	TGTGCCACCCTTGGAGGGGACAGGGAATACAATGAGCAGTTCTTC
TRBJ2-7	13	TRBD2	TRBV10-3	once	CAILQAGSYEQYF	TGTGCCATCCTACAAGCGGGGAGCTACGAGCAGTACTTC
TRBJ1-2	14	TRBD1	TRBV6-1	few	CASSEVYRGTNYTF	TGTGCCAGCAGTGAAGTGTACAGGGGGACCAACTACACCTTC
TRBJ1-1	16	-	TRBV18	-	CASSPRSGDMNTEAFF	TGTGCCAGCTCACCACGGTCAGGGGATATGAACACTGAAGCTTTCTTT
TRBJ1-4	14	-	TRBV14	-	CASSHADISEELFF	TGTGCCAGCAGCCACGCAGACATCTCAGAGGAACTGTTTTTT
TRBJ2-5	14	-	TRBV5-1	-	CASSLKGPQETQYF	TGCGCCAGCAGCTTGAAGGGACCCCAAGAGACCCAGTACTTC
TRBJ2-7	14	-	TRBV5-4	-	CASSLGGDSYEQYF	TGTGCCAGCAGCTTGGGGGGAGACTCCTACGAGCAGTACTTC
TRBJ2-1	14	-	TRBV30	-	CAWSVGGSYNEQFF	TGTGCCTGGAGTGTGGGCGGGTCATACAATGAGCAGTTCTTC
TRBJ2-6	18	TRBD1	TRBV19	-	CASSIRQGAVGPRNVLTF	TGTGCCAGTAGTATTCGACAGGGGGCGGTCGGGCCTCGCAACGTCCTGACTTTC
TRBJ2-4	18	TRBD2	TRBV19	-	CASSPIVTSGTSKNIQYF	TGTGCCAGTAGTCCCATAGTGACTAGCGGGACGAGCAAAAACATTCAGTACTTC
TRBJ1-1	17	TRBD1	TRBV28	-	CASSPHYRQGENTEAFF	TGTGCCAGCAGTCCCCATTATCGACAGGGAGAGAACACTGAAGCTTTCTTT
TRBJ2-3	17	TRBD2	TRBV30	-	CAWSVGGTGGRLDTQYF	TGTGCCTGGAGTGTGGGAGGGACGGGAGGGAGATTAGATACGCAGTATTTT
TRBJ1-6	15	-	TRBV15	-	CATSRDRGGRSPLHF	TGTGCCACCAGCAGAGATCGGGGGGGGAGGTCACCCCTCCACTTT
TRBJ2-3	15	-	TRBV7-8	-	CASSKGWGAADTQYF	TGTGCCAGCAGCAAGGGGTGGGGGGCGGCAGATACGCAGTATTTT
TRBJ1-5	14	-	TRBV18	-	CASSPEFGNQPQHF	TGTGCCAGCTCACCCGAGTTTGGTAATCAGCCCCAGCATTTT
TRBJ1-1	15	-	TRBV5-1	once	CASSLSGTTNTEAFF	TGCGCCAGCAGCTTGTCAGGGACGACTAACACTGAAGCTTTCTTT